This T cell receptor beta chain came from a study of response to subunit inactivated influenza vaccine. Whole-study results and caveats: It was the authors' suggestion that each seasonal influenza vaccination recruits few new T cells.

Concerning this clonotype itself: Its antigen is currently unknown.

This CDR3 is built from 13 residues. V was pared by 3 bases and J by 0 bases, with 8 bases between. Germline CDR1 and CDR2: DFQATT and SNEGSKA (reference sequence). TCRdb recomputed calls from the RT-PCR reads with MiXCR, one row per CDR3 protein. The repertoire holds a few hundred thousand distinct CDR3 sequences, with 12% as singletons. This chain joins TRBV20-1 and TRBJ2-5; tentative D call: TRBD1 (6 bases). This sample comprised non-naive T cells sorted from PBMCs, obtained about 14 days before vaccination. The source of this sequence is a man aged 50-59 years who received an inactivated influenza vaccine. CDR3 in amino acids: CSASGQYQETQYF. In nucleotides, the CDR3 is TGCAGTGCTAGCGGACAGTACCAAGAGACCCAGTACTTC.